This TCR beta chain originates from a study of identical twins. Study results and caveats: Possibly, invariant MAIT and iNKT cells partly confounded zero-insertion analyses. Cord blood's abundant beta clonotypes had fewer insertions, unlike memory repertoires.

TCRdb called the 5' RACE reads again in MiXCR, with one record for every CDR3 protein. Among fewer than 650,000 distinct CDR3 sequences listed, roughly 9.5% were seen once. The CDR3 spans 12 residues. Trimming took 0 bases from V and 5 from J, leaving 2 bases between them. Per germline, CDR1 KGHDR and CDR2 SFDVKD. As regards this clonotype: Its cognate antigen is unknown.

These data were also reused for a study on yellow fever vaccine responses in identical twins.

The chain links TRBV24-1 to TRBJ2-3, with D uncertain. The sequencing input was PBMCs. The sequence came from a woman in her late teens or twenties in good health. DNA of the CDR3: TGTGCCACCAGTGATTTGGTAGATACGCAGTATTTT. Protein sequence: CATSDLVDTQYF.